This section outlines one T cell receptor (beta chain) sequence together with its context. Clones were sequenced by immunoSEQ multiplex PCR, and TCRdb holds only the in-frame ones, with some missing. The sample yields roughly 300,000 clones, around nine tenths seen once. These data originate in a study of blood T cell repertoires in COVID-19. About the research overall: Samples came from the United States, Italy and Spain, spanning acute and convalescent COVID-19. The cDNA or gDNA used as material had been derived from T cells, B-cell-depleted T cells, or PBMCs.

This CDR3 is built from 15 residues. Germline V gene lookup returns CDR1 MGHRA and CDR2 YSYEKL. Trimming pared 1 base from V and 1 base from J, leaving 9 bases between. Seattle patient enrollment occurred during active infection, with longitudinal follow-up thereafter. The sequence came from a woman aged 30 to 39 with COVID-19, enrolled during active disease. The V and J genes are TRBV4-1 and TRBJ2-3; no clear D gene. Sequencing was done on a sample of peripheral blood. The CDR3 nucleotides read TGCGCCAGCAGCCAAGCTAGTAGGCGCACAGATACGCAGTATTTT. Protein product: CASSQASRRTDTQYF.